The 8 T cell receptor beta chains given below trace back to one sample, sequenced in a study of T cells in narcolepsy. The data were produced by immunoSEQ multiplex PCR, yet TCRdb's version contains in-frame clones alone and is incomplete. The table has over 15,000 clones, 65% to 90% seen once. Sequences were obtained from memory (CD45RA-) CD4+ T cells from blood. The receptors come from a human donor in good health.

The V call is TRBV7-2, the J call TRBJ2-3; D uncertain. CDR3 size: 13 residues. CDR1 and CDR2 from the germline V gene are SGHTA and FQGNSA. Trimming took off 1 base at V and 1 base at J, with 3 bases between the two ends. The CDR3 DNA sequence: TGTGCCAGCAGCTTAGGCGGCACAGATACGCAGTATTTT. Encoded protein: CASSLGGTDTQYF. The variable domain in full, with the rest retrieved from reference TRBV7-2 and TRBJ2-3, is GAGVSQSPSNKVTEKGKDVELRCDPISGHTALYWYRQSLGQGLEFLIYFQGNSAPDKSGLPSDRFSAERTGGSVSTLTIQRTQQEDSAVYLCASSLGGTDTQYFGPGTRLTVL.

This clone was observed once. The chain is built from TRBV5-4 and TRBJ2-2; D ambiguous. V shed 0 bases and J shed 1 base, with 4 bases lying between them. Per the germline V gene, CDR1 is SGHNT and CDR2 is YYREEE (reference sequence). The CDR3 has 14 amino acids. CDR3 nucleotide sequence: TGTGCCAGCAGCTTGGTAGGGAACACCGGGGAGCTGTTTTTT. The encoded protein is CASSLVGNTGELFF.

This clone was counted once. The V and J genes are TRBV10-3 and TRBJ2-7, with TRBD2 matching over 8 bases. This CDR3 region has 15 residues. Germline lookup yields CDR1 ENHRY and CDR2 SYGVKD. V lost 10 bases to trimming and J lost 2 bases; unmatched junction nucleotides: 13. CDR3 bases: TGTGCCACCATAAACCCGGGACTAGGGACCTACGAGCAGTACTTC. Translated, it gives CATINPGLGTYEQYF.

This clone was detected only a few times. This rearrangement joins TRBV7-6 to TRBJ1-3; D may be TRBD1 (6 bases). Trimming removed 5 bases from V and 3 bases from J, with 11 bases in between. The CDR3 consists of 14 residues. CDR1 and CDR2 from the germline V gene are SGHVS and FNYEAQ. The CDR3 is CASSRRGFGNTIYF. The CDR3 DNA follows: TGTGCCAGCAGCCGCAGGGGATTTGGAAACACCATATATTTT.

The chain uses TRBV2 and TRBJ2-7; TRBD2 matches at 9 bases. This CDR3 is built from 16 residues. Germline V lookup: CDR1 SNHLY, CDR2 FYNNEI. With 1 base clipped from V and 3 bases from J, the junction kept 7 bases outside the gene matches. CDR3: CASSEGGATSGYEQYF. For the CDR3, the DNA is TGTGCCAGCAGTGAAGGTGGAGCGACTAGCGGCTACGAGCAGTACTTC.

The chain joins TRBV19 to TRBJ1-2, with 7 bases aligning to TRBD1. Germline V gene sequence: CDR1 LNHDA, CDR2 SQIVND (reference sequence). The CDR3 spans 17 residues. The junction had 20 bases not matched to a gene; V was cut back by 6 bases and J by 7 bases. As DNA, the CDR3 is TGTGCCAGTAGGGATACCGGGACAGCGCGCCTGGGAAGTGGCTACACCTTC. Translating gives CASRDTGTARLGSGYTF.

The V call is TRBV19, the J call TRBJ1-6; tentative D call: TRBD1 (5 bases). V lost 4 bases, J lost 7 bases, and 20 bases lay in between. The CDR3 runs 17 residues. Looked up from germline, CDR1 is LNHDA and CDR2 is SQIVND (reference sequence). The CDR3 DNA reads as TGTGCCAGTAGTACCGACACGGGACGGAACGGAAATTCACCCCTCCACTTT. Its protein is CASSTDTGRNGNSPLHF.

The CDR3 reads CALLGRDGYTF. In DNA form, the CDR3 reads TGTGCCCTCCTTGGGCGGGATGGCTACACCTTC. The chain joins TRBV6-1 to TRBJ1-2; D call uncertain. This CDR3 spans 11 amino acids. Between the trimmed V and J ends, which lost 11 bases and 6 bases, there was a span of 13 bases. In germline, CDR1 is MNHNS, CDR2 SASEGT.